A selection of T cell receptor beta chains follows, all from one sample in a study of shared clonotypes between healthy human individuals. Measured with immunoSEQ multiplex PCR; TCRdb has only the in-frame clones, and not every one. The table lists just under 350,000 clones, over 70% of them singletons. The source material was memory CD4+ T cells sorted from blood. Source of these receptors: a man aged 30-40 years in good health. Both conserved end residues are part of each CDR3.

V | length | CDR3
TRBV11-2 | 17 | CASSLGTSSGSYNEQFF
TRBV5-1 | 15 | CASSPPGQGHEKLFF
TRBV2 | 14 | CASRLGGAAGELFF
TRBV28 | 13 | CASSPQDTGELFF
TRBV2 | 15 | CASRDRGSLYNEQFF
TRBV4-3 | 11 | CASSQDNEQFF
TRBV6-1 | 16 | CASSEESGGAYNEQFF
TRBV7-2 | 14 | CASSRRQGGNEQFF
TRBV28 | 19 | CASNGGIGDVNYSNQPQHF
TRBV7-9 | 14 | CASSLGAGYEKLFF
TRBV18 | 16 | CASSLGQGKMNTEAFF
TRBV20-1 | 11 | CSALGLETQYF
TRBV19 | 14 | CASTTSGPSYEQYF
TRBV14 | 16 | CASSQEVPRANNEQFF
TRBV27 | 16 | CASRSGTGASNQPQHF
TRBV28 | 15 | CASTLLIGGKTEAFF
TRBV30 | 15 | CAWNLGQGLNTEAFF
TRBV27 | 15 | CASRGIRAGANVLTF
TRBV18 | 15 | CASSPQREPTDTQYF
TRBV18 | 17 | CASSPPVTGSSGNTIYF
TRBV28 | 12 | CASRTGGHGYTF
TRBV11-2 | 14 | CASSLDYGSGELFF
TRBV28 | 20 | CASSQGAGTSGNGGTDTQYF
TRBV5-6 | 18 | CASSSRGTTSLYDTEAFF
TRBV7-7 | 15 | CASSLALGNTGELFF
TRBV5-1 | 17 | CASSLDPGAGQRNEQFF
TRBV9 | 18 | CASSGKDIGLLLSYGYTF
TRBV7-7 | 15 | CASSFGPGEYNEQFF
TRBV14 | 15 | CASSQDLGPPDTQYF
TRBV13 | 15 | CASSGTGPGSYEQYF
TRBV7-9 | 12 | CASREYLREQFF
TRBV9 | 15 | CASSTSGAPYNEQFF
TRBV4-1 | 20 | CASSQGEWGQGANSNQPQHF
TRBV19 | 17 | CASSIDRGQGGSGELFF
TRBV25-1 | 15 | CASSDRDRQSYEQYF
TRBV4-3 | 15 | CASSRDQGTADTQYF
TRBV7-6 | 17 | CASSLVASGSNTGELFF
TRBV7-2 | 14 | CASSSRGGHQPQHF
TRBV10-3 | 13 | CAMTSGLTGELFF